The 29 T cell receptor beta chains presented below share a single source sample, sequenced in a study of blood T cells in healthy people across ages (dated by TCRdb to the mid-2010s). The receptor library was made with 5' RACE. The sample was run on an Illumina HiSeq 2500. A second PCR of roughly 6 to 12 cycles was performed with a sample-barcoded 5' primer and a J-beta primer mix. Through fastp at Q25 and MiXCR, TCRdb rebuilt clones from the public reads, retaining in-frame beta chains. Each entry is one CDR3 protein sequence, shown with its most common DNA and genes. Here the sample has 800,000 to 950,000 distinct CDR3 sequences; about 48% occur a single time. The top ten clones comprise 13% of the sample. Sequenced input: blood. These receptors were obtained from a man between 25 and 39 years old in good health.

This sequence joins TRBV7-2 and TRBJ1-2; D remains ambiguous. The CDR3 is 14 residues long. Trimming took 8 bases from V and 10 from J, leaving 23 bases between them. Germline values: CDR1 SGHTA, CDR2 FQGNSA. CDR3 nucleotides: TGTGCCAGCTCCCGGGAGTTTTCCCCTATGGACTACACCTTC. This codes for CASSREFSPMDYTF.

The chain combines TRBV12-3 or TRBV12-4 with TRBJ2-3; TRBD2 aligns across 10 bases. Unmatched junction bases numbered 6, after V lost 6 bases and J lost 0 bases. This CDR3 is built from 16 residues. The CDR3 reads CASRRGLAASTDTQYF. Here the CDR3 DNA reads TGTGCCAGCAGGCGTGGACTAGCGGCTAGCACAGATACGCAGTATTTT.

This clonotype was detected a few times. The chain employs TRBV28 and TRBJ1-2; D call uncertain. The CDR3 spans 11 residues. With 8 bases removed from V and 2 bases from J, the gap between germline ends came to 6 bases. The V gene's germline CDR1 is MDHEN and CDR2 SYDVKM. The CDR3 bases are TGTGCCAGCGCCGAAAACTATGGCTACACCTTC. This codes for CASAENYGYTF.

The rearrangement joins TRBV6-5 to TRBJ1-2, with D possibly TRBD1 on 6 matching bases. CDR1 is MNHEY and CDR2 is SVGAGI in the germline V gene. Trimming stripped 0 bases from V and 5 bases from J, with 16 bases between. CDR3 length: 16 residues. CDR3 nucleotide sequence: TGTGCCAGCAGTTACTCCCCGGCAGGGGCCGTTTATGGCTACACCTTC. Protein product: CASSYSPAGAVYGYTF.

The rearrangement links TRBV29-1 to TRBJ2-7; D call uncertain. This CDR3 has 12 amino acids. Germline CDR1 is SQVTM and CDR2 is ANQGSEA. Trimming removed 8 bases from V and 2 bases from J, with 13 bases in between. The CDR3, as DNA: TGCAGCTACCGGGCCGGTCCCTACGAGCAGTACTTC. Translated, it gives CSYRAGPYEQYF.

This chain links TRBV6-2 or TRBV6-3 with TRBJ2-7; D may be TRBD1 (6 bases). The V gene's germline CDR1 is MNHEY and CDR2 SVGEGT. V dropped 4 bases and J dropped 6 bases, with 10 bases sitting between them. This CDR3 has 12 residues. CDR3 DNA: TGTGCCAGCAGTTTCCAGGGGTCCGAGCAGTACTTC. Its protein product is CASSFQGSEQYF.

This clonotype was seen repeatedly, ten times or more. This chain connects TRBV9 to TRBJ1-5; D possibly corresponds to TRBD1 (6 bases). V lost 3 bases to trimming and J lost 2 bases, with 9 bases between them. Germline assignment: CDR1 SGDLS and CDR2 YYNGEE. This CDR3 has 14 amino acids. CDR3 loop: CASSASGGNQPQHF. In DNA form, the CDR3 reads TGTGCCAGCAGCGCCTCAGGGGGCAATCAGCCCCAGCATTTT.

The chain joins TRBV10-3 to TRBJ1-5, with 7 positions matching TRBD1. This CDR3 region has 17 residues. Unmatched junction bases numbered 9, after V lost 4 bases and J lost 0 bases. From germline, CDR1 is ENHRY and CDR2 SYGVKD. The CDR3 sequence is CAISGSLQGNSNQPQHF. The DNA of the CDR3 is TGTGCCATCAGTGGCTCCTTACAGGGGAATAGCAATCAGCCCCAGCATTTT.

This chain connects TRBV12-3 or TRBV12-4 to TRBJ2-7, with 9 bases identical to TRBD1. The CDR3 has 12 residues. V shed 5 bases, J shed 9 bases, and the junction held 5 bases outside the gene matches. The CDR3 DNA follows: TGTGCCAGCAGTAGACAGGGGGGCGGGCAGTACTTC. Amino acids: CASSRQGGGQYF.

The CDR3 reads CASSPGGGQGVYGYTF. The DNA of the CDR3 is TGTGCCAGCAGTCCCGGAGGGGGACAGGGTGTCTATGGCTACACCTTC. This sequence joins TRBV12-3 or TRBV12-4 and TRBJ1-2; TRBD1 agrees at 9 bases. This CDR3 contains 16 residues. The junction had 11 bases not matched to a gene; V was cut back by 5 bases and J by 4 bases.

The chain uses TRBV6-5 and TRBJ2-2; D unclear. The CDR3 totals 13 residues. Germline V gene lookup returns CDR1 MNHEY and CDR2 SVGAGI. V was clipped by 6 bases and J by 3 bases, with 8 bases between them. The CDR3 nucleotides read TGTGCCAGCAGGCTTCAAGACACCGGGGAGCTGTTTTTT. Translated, it gives CASRLQDTGELFF.

CDR3 in amino acids: CASSQEQANQPQHF. CDR3 bases: TGCGCCAGCAGCCAAGAACAGGCCAATCAGCCCCAGCATTTT. V is TRBV4-1 and J is TRBJ1-5; tentatively, D is TRBD1 (5 bases). The CDR3 totals 14 residues. V shed 0 bases and J shed 3 bases, with 6 bases lying between them. Looked up from germline, CDR1 is MGHRA and CDR2 is YSYEKL.

V usage is TRBV7-2 and J usage is TRBJ1-1, with D hard to call. Germline-derived CDR1 and CDR2 are SGHTA and FQGNSA. Trimming took off 6 bases at V and 0 bases at J, with 11 bases between the two ends. The CDR3 sequence is 14 residues long. The CDR3 spells CASREGGMNTEAFF. In DNA, the CDR3 is TGTGCCAGCAGGGAGGGTGGCATGAACACTGAAGCTTTCTTT.

The V gene is TRBV27, the J gene TRBJ1-1; a weak D match, TRBD1 (5 bases). Germline CDR1 and CDR2: MNHEY and SMNVEV (reference sequence). V lost 2 bases, J lost 0 bases, and 7 bases lay in between. The CDR3 is 14 residues long. The CDR3 spells CASSLMGVNTEAFF. CDR3 in DNA: TGTGCCAGCAGTTTAATGGGGGTGAACACTGAAGCTTTCTTT.

The rearrangement links TRBV12-3 or TRBV12-4 to TRBJ2-7; 10 bases are a match to TRBD2. V dropped 5 bases and J dropped 3; count of bases not matched to a gene: 7. This CDR3 is 15 amino acids long. The CDR3 is CASSEQRGGLYEQYF. In DNA, the CDR3 is TGTGCCAGCAGTGAACAGCGGGGGGGACTCTACGAGCAGTACTTC.

The J gene is TRBJ1-2, the V gene TRBV20-1; unclear D gene. V was pared by 3 bases and J by 8 bases, with 13 bases between. This CDR3 region has 12 residues. Germline-derived CDR1 and CDR2 are DFQATT and SNEGSKA (reference sequence). In DNA form, the CDR3 reads TGCAGTGCTAGTTCTGGTTCGGACGGCTACACCTTC. It is translated as CSASSGSDGYTF.

J is TRBJ2-3 and V is TRBV7-2; a possible D gene is TRBD2 (6 bases). Trimming cost V 3 bases and J 2 bases, with 9 bases left between them. Per the germline V gene, CDR1 is SGHTA and CDR2 is FQGNSA. CDR3 length: 14 amino acids. The CDR3 DNA reads TGTGCCAGCAGCTTTAGCGGCCTCACAGATACGCAGTATTTT. Residues: CASSFSGLTDTQYF.

This clonotype was seen a handful of times. The CDR3 DNA reads as TGTGCCAGCAGTTACTCGGCCCGCGGGGGGGCCTCCAATGAGCAGTTCTTC. It yields the protein CASSYSARGGASNEQFF. The V gene is TRBV6-5, the J gene TRBJ2-1, with TRBD2 matching over 9 bases. CDR1 and CDR2 from the germline V gene are MNHEY and SVGAGI. The CDR3 is 17 amino acids. Trimming cost V 0 bases and J 6 bases; bases outside gene matches: 9.

This clonotype was found once. The J gene is TRBJ2-7, the V gene TRBV6-5, with 9 positions matching TRBD1. Trimming cost V 8 bases and J 1 base; bases outside gene matches: 6. The CDR3 has 14 residues. In germline, CDR1 is MNHEY, CDR2 SVGAGI. In DNA form, the CDR3 reads TGTGCCAGCCACCGGGACAGGGCGTCCTACGAGCAGTACTTC. It yields the protein CASHRDRASYEQYF.

This clonotype has at least ten counts. This chain joins TRBV4-3 and TRBJ2-1; perhaps TRBD2 as D (6 bases). Trimming removed 0 bases at V and 4 bases at J, with 10 bases between. The length of the CDR3 is 15 residues. Germline V gene lookup returns CDR1 LGHNA and CDR2 YSLEER. The CDR3 DNA reads TGCGCCAGCAGCCAAGACGGGGGTGCGTACAATGAGCAGTTCTTC. Protein product: CASSQDGGAYNEQFF.

V gene TRBV6-6 combines with J gene TRBJ2-5; no clear D. The CDR3 covers 12 residues. The V end lost 6 bases, the J end lost 3 bases, and 8 bases lay between the germline ends. Germline CDR1 reads MNHNY; CDR2 reads SVGAGI (reference sequence). CDR3 loop: CASSRREETQYF. CDR3 DNA: TGTGCCAGCAGCCGCCGGGAAGAGACCCAGTACTTC.

This clonotype was observed a handful of times. The gene calls are TRBV6-1 and TRBJ1-2; D might be TRBD1 (6 bases). CDR1 and CDR2 (germline): MNHNS, SASEGT. This CDR3 has 14 residues. Trimming took off 3 bases at V and 1 base at J, with 9 bases between the two ends. CDR3 loop: CASSDGGGNYGYTF. In DNA, the CDR3 is TGTGCCAGCAGTGACGGAGGGGGTAACTATGGCTACACCTTC.

The sample holds many counts of this clonotype. The V call is TRBV29-1, the J call TRBJ2-1; D tentatively reads TRBD1 or TRBD2 (6 bases each). Per germline, CDR1 SQVTM and CDR2 ANQGSEA. V was pared by 3 bases and J by 6 bases, with 18 bases between. The CDR3 runs 15 residues. CDR3 nucleotides: TGCAGCGTTGAGGGGGGCGGCGGGTATTTCAATGAGCAGTTCTTC. Its translation: CSVEGGGGYFNEQFF.

This clonotype was counted only a few times. CDR3 nucleotide sequence: TGTGCCAGCAGCCGAGATGACAGAAACACCATATATTTT. It specifies CASSRDDRNTIYF. V and J are TRBV3-1 and TRBJ1-3; D not certain. Germline V gives CDR1 LGHDT, CDR2 YNNKEL (reference sequence). The CDR3 loop spans 13 amino acids. V gave up 4 bases and J gave up 5 bases, with 9 bases separating them. The variable domain in full, with the rest retrieved from reference TRBV3-1 and TRBJ1-3, is DTAVSQTPKYLVTQMGNDKSIKCEQNLGHDTMYWYKQDSKKFLKIMFSYNNKELIINETVPNRFSPKSPDKAHLNLHINSLELGDSAVYFCASSRDDRNTIYFGEGSWLTVV.

The gene calls are TRBV4-2 and TRBJ2-1; TRBD2 matches 8 bases. Losses at the gene ends were 0 bases for V and 1 base for J; bases not matched to a gene: 2. Germline CDR1 and CDR2: LGHNA and YNFKEQ. The CDR3 consists of 16 residues. The DNA for the CDR3 is TGTGCCAGCAGCCAAGAACCTAGCGGGTCCTACAATGAGCAGTTCTTC. Amino acid sequence: CASSQEPSGSYNEQFF.

This clonotype was recorded a few times. The CDR3 here is CSARVSGQISNQPQHF. The CDR3 DNA follows: TGCAGTGCTAGAGTTTCGGGACAGATTAGCAATCAGCCCCAGCATTTT. The chain is built from TRBV20-1 and TRBJ1-5; 7 positions agree with TRBD1. Germline V gives CDR1 DFQATT, CDR2 SNEGSKA (reference sequence). The V gene end was trimmed by 1 base and the J gene end by 0 bases; junction bases not matched to a gene: 6. This CDR3 is built from 16 residues.

This chain links TRBV30 with TRBJ1-4; TRBD1 is a possible D gene (6 bases). Germline values: CDR1 GTSNPN, CDR2 SVGIG (reference sequence). Trimming took off 4 bases at V and 8 bases at J, with 14 bases between the two ends. The CDR3 loop spans 13 amino acids. In nucleotides, the CDR3 is TGTGCCTGGAACAGGGCGCTCGGAGAAAAACTGTTTTTT. Amino acid sequence: CAWNRALGEKLFF.

V and J are TRBV7-2 and TRBJ2-3; D perhaps matches TRBD2 (5 bases). V was shortened by 5 bases and J by 6 bases, with 12 bases between the two germline ends. This CDR3 region has 13 residues. Germline assignment: CDR1 SGHTA and CDR2 FQGNSA. The CDR3, as DNA: TGTGCCAGCAGCCCGGACCCGGGGGATACGCAGTATTTT. It codes for CASSPDPGDTQYF.

The J gene is TRBJ2-1, the V gene TRBV4-3; 10 bases align to TRBD2. The germline V gene encodes CDR1 LGHNA and CDR2 YSLEER. This CDR3 spans 16 amino acids. V was clipped by 0 bases and J by 9 bases; unmatched bases: 8. CDR3 DNA sequence: TGCGCCAGCAGCCAAGAACCCCTAGCGGGGGTAAGTGAGCAGTTCTTC. Translation: CASSQEPLAGVSEQFF.